One and the same sample provided the 31 T cell receptor beta chains below, sequenced in a study of T-cell reconstitution after alpha-beta-depleted transplantation in children. It was with unique molecular identifiers that the TCRbeta library was prepared. MiXCR was run by TCRdb on the PCR reads, yielding one entry per CDR3 protein. The sample has 250,000 to 300,000 distinct CDR3 sequences; 9.9% are singletons. The specimen comprised PBMCs from the stem cell graft donor, sampled from the stem cell graft. These receptors originate from a human donor who donated a stem cell graft to a child with SCID.

This clonotype has ten or more counts. V gene TRBV5-1 combines with J gene TRBJ2-5; 8 bases fit TRBD1. J lost 4 bases, V lost 3 bases, and 2 bases had no gene match. The CDR3 length is 13 residues. Germline values: CDR1 SGHRS, CDR2 YFSETQ. CDR3 loop: CASSSTGVETQYF. In nucleotides, the CDR3 is TGCGCCAGCAGCTCGACAGGGGTAGAGACCCAGTACTTC.

V and J are TRBV7-9 and TRBJ2-2; D uncertain. The germline CDR1 and CDR2 sequences are SEHNR and FQNEAQ (reference sequence). The V end lost 11 bases, the J end lost 2 bases, and 6 bases lay between the germline ends. The CDR3 spans 11 residues. The CDR3 loop reads CAGINTGELFF. In nucleotides, the CDR3 is TGTGCCGGGATCAACACCGGGGAGCTGTTTTTT.

This clonotype came up a few times. The genes are TRBV7-9 and TRBJ2-1; D may be TRBD2 (6 bases). This CDR3 contains 16 residues. Trimming shortened V by 4 bases and J by 7 bases, and 20 bases separated the two germline ends. The V gene's germline CDR1 is SEHNR and CDR2 FQNEAQ (reference sequence). This CDR3 is CASSSRFREIQNEQFF. CDR3 in DNA: TGTGCCAGCAGCTCACGTTTCCGGGAGATTCAGAATGAGCAGTTCTTC.

This clonotype was detected many times. The V and J genes are TRBV6-2 or TRBV6-3 and TRBJ2-5; no clear D gene. With 4 bases removed from V and 5 bases from J, the gap between germline ends came to 14 bases. Germline V gene lookup returns CDR1 MNHEY and CDR2 SVGEGT. This CDR3 is built from 14 residues. The CDR3 protein is CASSFEAQFETQYF. DNA for the CDR3: TGTGCCAGCAGTTTCGAGGCCCAGTTCGAGACCCAGTACTTC.

Concerning this clonotype: A junction end diverges from the germline sequence, so it may reflect a read error. CDR3 sequence (DNA): TGTGCCAGCAGTTCACAGGGCTCTGGGGCCAACGTCCTGACTTTC. Translated: CASSSQGSGANVLTF. V and J are TRBV5-1 and TRBJ2-6; a possible D gene is TRBD1 (6 bases). CDR3 length: 15 residues. Germline values: CDR1 SGHRS, CDR2 YFSETQ.

This clonotype was detected many times. The chain joins TRBV4-2 to TRBJ2-1; tentative D call: TRBD1 (5 bases). Deletions cut 1 base from V and 7 bases from J, with 20 bases between. The CDR3 spans 17 residues. Germline V gene sequence: CDR1 LGHNA, CDR2 YNFKEQ. CDR3 in amino acids: CASSQAVGAAGQNEQFF. The CDR3 DNA follows: TGTGCCAGCAGCCAAGCGGTAGGGGCGGCCGGTCAAAATGAGCAGTTCTTC.

V is TRBV5-1 and J is TRBJ2-1; 10 bases agree with TRBD2. V was clipped by 1 base and J by 9 bases; unmatched bases: 7. CDR3 length equals 15 residues. Looked up from germline, CDR1 is SGHRS and CDR2 is YFSETQ. The CDR3 DNA follows: TGCGCCAGCAGCTTGCAAACTAGCGGGGAAAGTGAGCAGTTCTTC. Amino acid sequence: CASSLQTSGESEQFF.

This clonotype was counted ten times or more. The chain employs TRBV29-1 and TRBJ1-1; tentatively, D is TRBD1 (6 bases). The CDR3 sequence is 13 residues long. The V end lost 7 bases, the J end lost 1 base, and 13 bases lay between the germline ends. The germline V gene encodes CDR1 SQVTM and CDR2 ANQGSEA. CDR3 nucleotide sequence: TGCAGCGCCCAGACAGGCGGGAACACTGAAGCTTTCTTT. This gives the protein CSAQTGGNTEAFF.

This clonotype has a handful of counts. The gene calls are TRBV12-3 or TRBV12-4 and TRBJ2-2; no definite D call. The CDR3 spans 14 residues. Trimming shortened V by 8 bases and J by 7 bases, and 17 bases separated the two germline ends. This CDR3 reads CASGNYNTGGELFF. The CDR3, as DNA: TGTGCCAGCGGCAACTACAACACCGGCGGGGAGCTGTTTTTT.

This clonotype was counted only a few times. The rearrangement joins TRBV20-1 to TRBJ2-5; D could derive from TRBD1 or TRBD2 (6 bases each). CDR3 length: 13 residues. The germline V and J ends were trimmed by 0 bases and 5 bases, with 10 bases remaining between them. Germline-derived CDR1 and CDR2 are DFQATT and SNEGSKA (reference sequence). The CDR3 nucleotides read TGCAGTGCTAGAGAGGGGGGCCGGGAGACCCAGTACTTC. This encodes CSAREGGRETQYF.

In this sample, this clonotype turned up many times. This sequence joins TRBV7-9 and TRBJ1-5, with 10 bases aligning to TRBD1. V lost 5 bases to trimming and J lost 5 bases; unmatched junction nucleotides: 3. The length of the CDR3 is 14 residues. Looked up from germline, CDR1 is SEHNR and CDR2 is FQNEAQ (reference sequence). In DNA, the CDR3 is TGTGCCAGCAGCATGGACAGGGGGGATCAGCCCCAGCATTTT. Translating gives CASSMDRGDQPQHF.

This clonotype was found many times. The rearrangement uses TRBV20-1 and TRBJ2-7; D is undetermined. Germline-derived CDR1 and CDR2 are DFQATT and SNEGSKA (reference sequence). This CDR3 is built from 13 residues. Trimming left V 2 bases short and J 0 bases short, with 8 bases between. Here the CDR3 reads CSARQSSSYEQYF. The CDR3 DNA sequence: TGCAGTGCTAGACAGAGCAGCTCCTACGAGCAGTACTTC.

This rearrangement joins TRBV3-1 to TRBJ1-1; TRBD1 is a possible D gene (6 bases). The V and J ends lost 4 bases and 6 bases respectively, with 12 bases between them. This CDR3 spans 13 amino acids. CDR1 LGHDT and CDR2 YNNKEL come from the germline V gene (reference sequence). The CDR3 sequence is CASSPPGGAEAFF. CDR3 DNA: TGTGCCAGCAGCCCTCCGGGGGGCGCTGAAGCTTTCTTT. Full variable domain (outside the CDR3, taken from reference TRBV3-1 and TRBJ1-1): DTAVSQTPKYLVTQMGNDKSIKCEQNLGHDTMYWYKQDSKKFLKIMFSYNNKELIINETVPNRFSPKSPDKAHLNLHINSLELGDSAVYFCASSPPGGAEAFFGQGTRLTVV.

The table lists this clonotype with many counts. V gene TRBV5-1 combines with J gene TRBJ2-1; 12 nucleotides agree with TRBD2. This CDR3 is 15 amino acids long. In germline, CDR1 is SGHRS, CDR2 YFSETQ. V gave up 0 bases and J gave up 7 bases; unmatched junction bases: 2. This chain's CDR3 is CASSLELAGGNEQFF. CDR3 sequence (DNA): TGCGCCAGCAGCTTGGAACTAGCGGGGGGTAATGAGCAGTTCTTC.

There are a few counts of this clonotype. The rearrangement links TRBV7-6 to TRBJ2-1; 15 positions agree with TRBD2. This CDR3 spans 18 amino acids. V shed 3 bases, J shed 3 bases, and the junction held 6 bases outside the gene matches. Germline loops: CDR1 SGHVS, CDR2 FNYEAQ. CDR3 sequence (DNA): TGTGCCAGCAGCTTCCGGACTAGCGGGGGGGAACTCTACAATGAGCAGTTCTTC. Its protein product is CASSFRTSGGELYNEQFF.

This clonotype has a handful of counts. The CDR3 protein is CSASSQGRSSYNEQFF. CDR3 sequence (DNA): TGCAGTGCTAGTTCGCAGGGGCGGAGCTCCTACAATGAGCAGTTCTTC. V gene TRBV20-1 combines with J gene TRBJ2-1; the D gene is possibly TRBD1 (6 bases). The CDR3 contains 16 residues. V was clipped by 3 bases and J by 0 bases, with 15 bases between them. CDR1 DFQATT and CDR2 SNEGSKA come from the germline V gene (reference sequence).

The table lists this clonotype with many counts. The V call is TRBV6-5, the J call TRBJ2-3, with D perhaps matching TRBD1 or TRBD2 (7 bases each). This CDR3 spans 15 amino acids. The V gene lost 0 bases and the J gene lost 5 bases, with 12 bases spanning the gap. Germline CDR1 and CDR2: MNHEY and SVGAGI. DNA for the CDR3: TGTGCCAGCAGTTACTCGGGAGGGGGCGGAGATACGCAGTATTTT. Protein product: CASSYSGGGGDTQYF.

The chain is built from TRBV12-3 or TRBV12-4 and TRBJ1-4; the D is unclear. The CDR3 totals 14 residues. V lost 2 bases and J 10 bases, leaving 14 bases between the germline ends. CDR3 nucleotide sequence: TGTGCCAGCAGTTTAACGGGTTTCGCTGGAAAACTGTTTTTT. Protein product: CASSLTGFAGKLFF.

This chain links TRBV10-3 with TRBJ2-3, with 12 bases that match TRBD2. This CDR3 comprises 14 residues. Germline V CDR1 and CDR2: ENHRY, SYGVKD. After removal of 6 bases from V and 3 bases from J, the junction contained 1 base not matched to a gene. The CDR3 here is CAIRLAGGTDTQYF. DNA of the CDR3: TGTGCCATCAGGCTAGCGGGGGGGACAGATACGCAGTATTTT.

This clonotype has only a few counts. V is TRBV12-3 or TRBV12-4 and J is TRBJ1-2; 8 bases map to TRBD1. The J segment lost 0 bases and the V segment lost 1 base, leaving 4 bases of the junction unmatched. CDR3 size: 16 residues. DNA of the CDR3: TGTGCCAGCAGTTTAGGGACAGGGATTACTAACTATGGCTACACCTTC. Translation gives CASSLGTGITNYGYTF.

Comment on this clonotype: One end of the junction is discordant with germline, which a read error may explain. As DNA, the CDR3 is TGTGCCAGCAGTCCCGACCCCGCAGATGCGCAGTATTTT. The encoded protein is CASSPDPADAQYF. The rearrangement joins TRBV12-3 or TRBV12-4 to TRBJ2-3; no reliable D call. The CDR3 is 13 residues long.

V and J are TRBV12-3 or TRBV12-4 and TRBJ2-6; a weak D match, TRBD2 (5 bases). This CDR3 contains 18 residues. V dropped 2 bases and J dropped 4 bases, with 18 bases sitting between them. The CDR3 loop is CASSLLVSEPLGANVLTF. The DNA of the CDR3 is TGTGCCAGCAGTTTATTGGTTAGCGAGCCCCTCGGGGCCAACGTCCTGACTTTC.

This clonotype was observed a few times. The V gene is TRBV12-3 or TRBV12-4, the J gene TRBJ1-2; a weak D match, TRBD1 (5 bases). CDR3 length: 15 residues. V was clipped by 4 bases and J by 4 bases, with 16 bases between them. CDR3 amino acids: CASSSADRGGYGYTF. The CDR3 DNA is TGTGCCAGCAGTTCCGCTGACCGTGGGGGCTATGGCTACACCTTC.

This clonotype showed up just a few times. The chain couples TRBV3-1 to TRBJ1-5; no reliable D call. This CDR3 spans 11 amino acids. Deletions cut 5 bases from V and 9 bases from J, with 8 bases between. Germline V gene sequence: CDR1 LGHDT, CDR2 YNNKEL (reference sequence). The CDR3 nucleotides are TGTGCCAGCAGCGGGCCGGGGCCCCAGCATTTT. This encodes CASSGPGPQHF.

The chain uses TRBV6-1 and TRBJ1-5; TRBD1 is a possible D gene (5 bases). The CDR3 runs 15 residues. CDR1 is MNHNS and CDR2 is SASEGT in the germline V gene. Between the trimmed V and J ends, which lost 4 bases and 7 bases, there was a span of 17 bases. CDR3 DNA sequence: TGTGCCAGCAGTGTTCTCGGGACCTCGGTCCAGCCCCAGCATTTT. Its protein product is CASSVLGTSVQPQHF.

The sample holds many counts of this clonotype. This rearrangement joins TRBV3-1 to TRBJ2-5; D possibly uses TRBD1 or TRBD2 (5 bases each). V lost 4 bases and J lost 3, with 15 bases in between. Germline loops: CDR1 LGHDT, CDR2 YNNKEL (reference sequence). The CDR3 totals 15 residues. The DNA for the CDR3 is TGTGCCAGCAGCCCTTCTACCGGGACCAAAGAGACCCAGTACTTC. This sequence encodes CASSPSTGTKETQYF.

This clonotype has only a few counts. The chain has TRBV7-9 and TRBJ1-5; a possible D gene is TRBD1 (6 bases). The CDR3 runs to 15 residues. Germline CDR1 is SEHNR and CDR2 is FQNEAQ (reference sequence). V was trimmed by 3 bases and J by 2 bases, leaving 11 bases between them. This chain's CDR3 is CASSFQGIGNQPQHF. In DNA form, the CDR3 reads TGTGCCAGCAGCTTTCAGGGGATCGGCAATCAGCCCCAGCATTTT.

This clonotype was seen ten or more times. The chain uses TRBV10-3 and TRBJ2-2; the match to TRBD1 covers 7 bases. Losses at the gene ends were 6 bases for V and 4 bases for J; bases not matched to a gene: 11. Per germline, CDR1 ENHRY and CDR2 SYGVKD. This CDR3 region has 16 residues. The CDR3 loop reads CAISYGTASGTGELFF. The CDR3, as DNA: TGTGCCATCAGCTATGGGACAGCGAGTGGCACCGGGGAGCTGTTTTTT.

This clonotype occurred once. This clone may be a read error of a much larger clone one base away. The chain carries TRBV6-5 and TRBJ1-1, with no clear D. The ends were cut back, 2 bases at V and 7 bases at J, with 17 bases in the middle. This CDR3 contains 15 residues. Germline CDR1 is MNHEY and CDR2 is SVGAGI. The DNA of the CDR3 is TGTGCCAGCAGTTACCAGCCCATCAGACTGCGTGAAGCTTTCTTT. Translating it yields CASSYQPIRLREAFF.

This chain uses TRBV12-3 or TRBV12-4 with TRBJ1-5; 10 bases are shared with TRBD1. V trimming: 6 bases; J trimming: 2 bases; junction bases outside the gene matches: 4. This CDR3 contains 15 residues. In nucleotides, the CDR3 is TGTGCCAGCAGGAGGACAGGGGGAGGCAATCAGCCCCAGCATTTT. Translation gives CASRRTGGGNQPQHF.

The chain is built from TRBV5-1 and TRBJ2-5; 7 bases align to TRBD2. J was trimmed by 2 bases and V by 5 bases; bases with no gene match: 9. CDR3 length: 15 amino acids. Per the germline V gene, CDR1 is SGHRS and CDR2 is YFSETQ. CDR3 amino acids: CASSPPTSPQETQYF. The CDR3 coding sequence is TGCGCCAGCAGTCCCCCGACTAGCCCTCAAGAGACCCAGTACTTC.